The source of this TCR beta chain is a study of blood T cell repertoires in COVID-19. Study information: The study drew acute and convalescent COVID-19 samples from the United States, Italy and Spain. PBMCs, B-cell-depleted T cells, or T cells provided the cDNA or gDNA that made up the material.

CDR1 is SGHTA, CDR2 FQGNSA, per germline. Trimming took 1 base from V and 5 from J; bases not matched to a gene: 15. The CDR3 loop spans 19 amino acids. This clone occurred once. Original handling: Amplification of reference gene primers was used by the study to estimate nucleated cell counts. Sequencing was performed with immunoSEQ multiplex PCR; in TCRdb, only in-frame clones are kept and a portion is missing. V and J calls and clone size are copied from that table; D and trimming were computed from the DNA. The sample lists about 76,000 clones, under 95% occurring once. The sequence derives from a human donor in a cohort sampled during active COVID-19. V and J are TRBV7-2 and TRBJ2-2; 8 bases match TRBD1. Specimen: peripheral blood. CDR3 DNA: TGTGCCAGCAGCTTAGTGGCAGGGGGCGCCGGTCAGGGGACCGGGGAGCTGTTTTTT. Its translation: CASSLVAGGAGQGTGELFF.